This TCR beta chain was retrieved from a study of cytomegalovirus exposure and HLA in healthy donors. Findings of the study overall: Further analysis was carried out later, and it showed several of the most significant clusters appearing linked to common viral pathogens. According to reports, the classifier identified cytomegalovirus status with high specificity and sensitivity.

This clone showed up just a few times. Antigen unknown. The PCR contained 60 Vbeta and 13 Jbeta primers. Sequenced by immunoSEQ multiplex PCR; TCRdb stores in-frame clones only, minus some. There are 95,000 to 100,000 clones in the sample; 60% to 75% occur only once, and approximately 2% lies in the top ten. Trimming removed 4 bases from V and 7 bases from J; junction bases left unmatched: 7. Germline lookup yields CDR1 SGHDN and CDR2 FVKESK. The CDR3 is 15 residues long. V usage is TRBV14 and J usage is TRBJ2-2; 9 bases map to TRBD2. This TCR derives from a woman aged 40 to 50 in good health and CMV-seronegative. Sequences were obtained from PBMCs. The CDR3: CASSLSSGRIGELFF. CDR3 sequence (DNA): TGTGCCAGCAGCCTGTCCAGCGGGAGGATCGGGGAGCTGTTTTTT.